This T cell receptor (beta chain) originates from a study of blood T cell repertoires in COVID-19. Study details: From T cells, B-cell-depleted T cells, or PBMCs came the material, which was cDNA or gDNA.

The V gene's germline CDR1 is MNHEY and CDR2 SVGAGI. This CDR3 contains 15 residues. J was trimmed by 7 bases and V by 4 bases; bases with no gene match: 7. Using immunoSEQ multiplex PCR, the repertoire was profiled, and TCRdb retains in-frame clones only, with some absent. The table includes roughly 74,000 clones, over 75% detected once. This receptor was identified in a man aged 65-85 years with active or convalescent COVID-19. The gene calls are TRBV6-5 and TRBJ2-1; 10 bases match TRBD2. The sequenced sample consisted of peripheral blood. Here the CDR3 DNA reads TGTGCCAGCAGTTCGCCGGGACTAGCGTTAAATGAGCAGTTCTTC. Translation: CASSSPGLALNEQFF.